The entry below gives a single T cell receptor beta chain sequence along with its context. This clone was detected once. Which antigen it targets is not known. Per-nucleotide qualities are absent, and no much larger clonotype sits a single base away. For CDR1 and CDR2, the germline V gene lists MDHEN and SYDVKM. V is cut back by 2 bases and J by 0 bases, with 14 bases in the junction unmatched. From its cysteine to its phenylalanine, the CDR3 spans 19 amino acids. Of the read, only the CDR3 DNA is kept; its 57 bases are in frame from base 1. The donors were healthy, HIV-negative adults with no recently reported acute infections or vaccinations. Every donor was a Caucasian adult living in Nashville, Tennessee, USA. Magnetic negative selection was used to enrich CD4+ T cells, after which naive cells were positively selected on CD45RA and the negative fraction became the memory subset. After blood collection by leukapheresis, PBMCs were isolated using Ficoll-Histopaque density gradient centrifugation and then cryopreserved in the vapor phase of liquid nitrogen. Analytical flow cytometry was used to check the purity and quantity of every magnetically sorted T cell population. Genomic DNA was isolated from each sorted fraction and quantified by UV absorbance on a Nanodrop 2000c.

Using the deep immunoSEQ assay, TCR CDR3 regions were amplified from genomic DNA by multiplex PCR. Extracted genomic DNA from each cell subset was distributed evenly across all wells of several immunoSEQ 96-well plates, and each plate was treated as a replicate. For sorted subsets, each replicate PCR was loaded with 200 ng genomic DNA, equivalent to some 31,000 T cell genomes. Purified libraries were quantified with a Qubit 3.0 fluorometer, sized on a Bioanalyzer 2100, and re-quantified with the KAPA Library Quantification kit. Each immunoSEQ 96-well plate was sequenced on its own single-read 150-cycle Illumina NextSeq 550 flow cell. The published analysis was carried out like this. The immunoSEQ output contained only junctional sequences without quality scores, so filtering could not match that applied to full-length reads. To assign V/J genes and CDR3, sequences were annotated against IMGT germline references using PyIR, a Python wrapper for IgBLAST v1.9. Reads with weak V/J assignments (E-value above 1e-6), missing CDR3, stop codons, out-of-frame junctions, or ambiguous translated residues were removed. A V3J clonotype was defined by an identical inferred V gene, J gene, and CDR3 amino acid sequence. To compute the percentage overlap between repertoires, the number of shared unique clonotypes was divided by the size of the smaller repertoire. Repertoire richness was assessed with RTK rarefaction, the Chao1 estimator, and Recon v2.1 estimates of unobserved clonotypes. For all TCRbeta clonotypes obtained by the gDNA method from several donors, generation probabilities were computed with OLGA. TCRdb obtained this table from immuneACCESS and retained in-frame rearrangements with V and J assigned. These tables miss some clones; where compared with another copy, unresolved V genes account for less than half of the shortfall, and the remainder is unexplained. Clonal size and the V and J genes are those of that table, whereas D and trimming came from the DNA. The sample has about 1 million clones on record, around 76% of them singletons. 1.2% to 1.5% of the sample is in the top ten clones.

The data originate from a study of shared clonotypes between healthy human individuals (dated by TCRdb to 2019 to 2021). Study-level background: A couple of women and a few men aged 18 to 49 years were included in the cohort. For each donor, three plates each were used for CD4 naive and CD4 memory, two plates were used for CD8 naive, and one plate was used for CD8 memory. Libraries were prepared and TCR repertoires were sequenced by different laboratories using diverse techniques, in order to increase sequencing depth and limit assay-specific biases. Blood TCR repertoires of several healthy adults were deeply sequenced to estimate repertoire size and the extent of clonotype sharing between individuals. Per donor, leukapheresis produced somewhere between about 0.8 and 9 billion PBMCs.

The study at large found these results: Higher generation probabilities were observed for clonotypes shared by all four sorted-subset donors than for non-shared clonotypes. Even with the large sequencing depth, rarefaction of the sorted-subset datasets indicated that sequencing was incomplete. Estimated clonotype richness was generally larger for naive than for memory subsets. Across several donors, approximately 5% of naive CD4, approximately 3.5% of naive CD8, around 2.1% of memory CD4, and over 0.35% of memory CD8 clonotypes were shared. Sampling was restricted to blood, and TCR repertoires in tissue are likely to differ from TCR repertoires in blood. Pairwise subsampling led to the expectation that sequencing depth would affect the degree of clonotype sharing among donors. The small number of donors limited the genetic and exposure-history diversity represented.

This chain is built from TRBV28 and TRBJ2-7, with 9 central nucleotides matching TRBD2. Sequencing input: memory CD4+ T cells sorted from blood. The sample's cell subset or site label, decoded: CD45RA-negative fraction. The sequence was obtained from a man between 18 and 35 years old in good health. DNA sequence: TGTGCCAGCAGTTTAACGGTGAACACCGCGGGGGGGCTCTCCTACGAGCAGTACTTC. It specifies CASSLTVNTAGGLSYEQYF. Supplemented by the reference TRBV28 and TRBJ2-7 proteins around the CDR3, the complete variable domain is DVKVTQSSRYLVKRTGEKVFLECVQDMDHENMFWYRQDPGLGLRLIYFSYDVKMKEKGDIPEGYSVSREKKERFSLILESASTNQTSMYLCASSLTVNTAGGLSYEQYFGPGTRLTVT.